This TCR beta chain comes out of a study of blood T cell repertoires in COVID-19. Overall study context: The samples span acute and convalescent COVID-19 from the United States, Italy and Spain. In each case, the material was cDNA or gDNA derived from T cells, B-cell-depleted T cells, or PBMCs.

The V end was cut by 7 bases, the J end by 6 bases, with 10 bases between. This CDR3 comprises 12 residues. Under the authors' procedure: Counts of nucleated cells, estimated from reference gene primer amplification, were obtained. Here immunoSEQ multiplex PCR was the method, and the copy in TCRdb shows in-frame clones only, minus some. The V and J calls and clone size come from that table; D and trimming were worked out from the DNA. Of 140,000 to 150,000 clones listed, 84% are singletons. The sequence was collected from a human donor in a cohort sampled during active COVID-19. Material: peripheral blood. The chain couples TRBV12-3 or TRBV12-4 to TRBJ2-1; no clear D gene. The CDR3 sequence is CASTKQPNEQFF. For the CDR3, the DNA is TGTGCCAGCACCAAACAACCCAATGAGCAGTTCTTC.